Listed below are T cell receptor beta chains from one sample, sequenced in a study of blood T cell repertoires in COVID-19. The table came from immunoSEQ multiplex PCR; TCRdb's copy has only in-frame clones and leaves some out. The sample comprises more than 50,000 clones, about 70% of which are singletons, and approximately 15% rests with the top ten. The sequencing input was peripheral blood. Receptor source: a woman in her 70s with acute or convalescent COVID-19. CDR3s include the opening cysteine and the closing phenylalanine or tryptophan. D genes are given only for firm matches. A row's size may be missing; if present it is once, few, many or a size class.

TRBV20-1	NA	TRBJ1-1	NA	CSASSPRGNTEAFF	TGCAGTGCTAGTTCCCCCAGGGGGAACACTGAAGCTTTCTTT
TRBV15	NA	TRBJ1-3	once	CATSNPSSGNTIYF	TGTGCCACCAGCAATCCTAGCTCTGGAAACACCATATATTTT
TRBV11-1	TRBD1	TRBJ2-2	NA	CASRRDRVDTGELFF	TGTGCCAGCAGACGAGACAGGGTAGACACCGGGGAGCTGTTTTTT
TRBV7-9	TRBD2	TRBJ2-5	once	CASSLLAGKETQYF	TGTGCCAGCAGCTTACTAGCGGGGAAAGAGACCCAGTACTTC
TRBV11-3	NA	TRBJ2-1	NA	CASSLEAVGGSYNEQFF	TGTGCCAGCAGCTTAGAGGCCGTAGGGGGATCCTACAATGAGCAGTTCTTC
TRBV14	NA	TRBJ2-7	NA	CASSQGVSPFHLGSSYEQYF	TGTGCCAGCAGCCAAGGGGTGTCTCCGTTCCACCTGGGGAGCTCCTACGAGCAGTACTTC
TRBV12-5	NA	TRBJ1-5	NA	CASGPEVTGVSNQPQHF	TGTGCTAGTGGTCCTGAGGTTACAGGTGTTAGCAATCAGCCCCAGCATTTT
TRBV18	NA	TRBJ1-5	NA	CASSLDRNSNQPQHF	TGTGCCAGCTCACTAGACAGAAATAGCAATCAGCCCCAGCATTTT
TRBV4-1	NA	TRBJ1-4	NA	CASSYRDTGIEKLFF	TGCGCCAGCAGCTATAGGGACACGGGGATTGAAAAACTGTTTTTT
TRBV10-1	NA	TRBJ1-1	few	CASSGVVWAPAFF	TGCGCCAGCAGCGGCGTAGTCTGGGCCCCAGCTTTCTTT
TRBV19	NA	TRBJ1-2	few	CASSLRTSVGYGYTF	TGTGCCAGTAGTCTTCGGACAAGCGTTGGGTATGGCTACACCTTC
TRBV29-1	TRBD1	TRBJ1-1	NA	CSVDRANTEAFF	TGCAGCGTCGACAGGGCGAACACTGAAGCTTTCTTT
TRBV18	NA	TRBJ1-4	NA	CASSLDRFKLFF	TGTGCCAGCTCACTCGACAGGTTTAAGCTGTTTTTT
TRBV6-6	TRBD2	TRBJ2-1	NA	CASSYQTSGGYNEQFF	TGTGCCAGCAGTTACCAGACTAGCGGGGGGTACAATGAGCAGTTCTTC
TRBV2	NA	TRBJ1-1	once	CASSVYMNTEAFF	TGTGCCAGCAGTGTCTATATGAACACTGAAGCTTTCTTT
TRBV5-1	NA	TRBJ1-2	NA	CASSPGTRAYGYTF	TGCGCCAGCAGCCCCGGGACAAGGGCCTATGGCTACACCTTC
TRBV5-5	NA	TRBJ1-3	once	CASSLGGGGNTIYF	TGTGCCAGCAGCTTGGGCGGGGGCGGAAACACCATATATTTT
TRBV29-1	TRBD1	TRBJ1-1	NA	CSVSWTGVNTEAFF	TGCAGCGTTTCCTGGACAGGGGTGAACACTGAAGCTTTCTTT
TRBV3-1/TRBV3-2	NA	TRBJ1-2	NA	CASSQAVNGYTF	TGTGCCAGCAGCCAAGCAGTTAACGGCTACACCTTC
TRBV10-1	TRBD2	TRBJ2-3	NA	CASSESKRGAQYF	TGCGCCAGCAGTGAGTCAAAGCGGGGAGCGCAGTATTTT
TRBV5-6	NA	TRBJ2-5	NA	CASSLDVGGYQETQYF	TGTGCCAGCAGCTTAGATGTTGGAGGTTACCAAGAGACCCAGTACTTC
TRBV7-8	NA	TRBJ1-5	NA	CASSLVNIWNQPQHF	TGTGCCAGCAGCTTGGTTAACATCTGGAATCAGCCCCAGCATTTT